This record looks at one T cell receptor (beta chain) sequence and its context. The antigen remains undetermined. A universal primer site was incorporated via template switching, and the cDNA contained unique molecular identifiers. TCRdb reanalysed the 5' RACE reads using MiXCR and keeps one entry per CDR3 protein. In the table there are about 530,000 distinct CDR3 sequences, about 20% of which are singletons. This CDR3 is 16 amino acids long. Germline V lookup: CDR1 SGHDT, CDR2 YYEEEE. Trimming removed 1 base from V and 4 bases from J, with 17 bases in between. This specimen comes from a study of identical twins. Whole-study results and caveats: Models predicted less out-of-frame TCR alpha sharing in monozygotic twins than was found. Invariant MAIT and iNKT cells are populations that could partly confound zero-insertion analyses.

Healthy Caucasians were all of the donors. In addition, the sample was reused for a study of yellow fever vaccine responses in identical twins.

The sample was CD4+ T cells sorted from blood. This rearrangement joins TRBV5-6 to TRBJ2-5; D is ambiguous. The origin of this receptor is a young woman in good health. For the CDR3, the DNA is TGTGCCAGCAGCTTGAGTATCTCCCCGGTGGGAGAGACCCAGTACTTC. Translation: CASSLSISPVGETQYF.